The rows below give T cell receptor beta chains drawn from one sample of a study of blood T cell repertoires in COVID-19. Using immunoSEQ multiplex PCR, the repertoire was profiled, and TCRdb retains in-frame clones only, with some absent. The data show roughly 260,000 clones, roughly nine tenths seen once. The sequenced sample was peripheral blood. Every receptor here comes from a man aged 55-75 years who had recovered from COVID-19. CDR3s include the opening cysteine and the closing phenylalanine or tryptophan. The order of the fields is V gene, CDR3 length, CDR3 protein.

TRBV2 14 CASSPRTSGNTIYF
TRBV6-5 14 CASSSGLMNTEAFF
TRBV9 15 CASSVASQGGYGYTF
TRBV10-3 13 CAIRGVTGNEQYF
TRBV5-4 15 CASSLAHRVGTEAFF
TRBV7-3 14 CASSLAGVGETQYF
TRBV6-5 13 CASIGRGFTEAFF
TRBV5-1 14 CASSPGGVNYGYTF
TRBV4-1 15 CASSPTRGQRETQYF
TRBV6-2/TRBV6-3 18 CASSYAWGQASSSYEQYF
TRBV11-2 12 CASIGQGYEQYF
TRBV7-9 19 CASSLKLAGAPSSYNEQFF
TRBV23-1 16 CASRHPRDRDSYEQYF
TRBV5-1 14 CASSVQQSTDTQYF
TRBV5-1 16 CASSPSLAGGPDTQYF
TRBV5-5 9 CASSPGAFF
TRBV7-6 15 CASSPYRGPNTEAFF
TRBV7-9 15 CASSSPGTAIYEQYF
TRBV6-2/TRBV6-3 16 CASSRNVRDREYEQYF
TRBV3-1/TRBV3-2 18 CASSQTGTGVSFHYEQYF
TRBV4-2 13 CASSQDRAQPQHF
TRBV11-2 15 CASSYKPPGVHEAFF
TRBV12-3/TRBV12-4 13 CASRGGSYEKLFF
TRBV19 15 CASSLGQGRSDTQYF